The 13 T cell receptor beta chains below all came from one sample that was sequenced in a study of cytomegalovirus exposure and HLA in healthy donors. Both 60 Vbeta primers and 13 Jbeta primers went into the PCR. Sequencing used immunoSEQ multiplex PCR; TCRdb keeps in-frame clones, though not all of them. Of about 97,000 clones listed, roughly two thirds are singletons. Sequenced: PBMCs. These receptors all come from a man in his forties in good health and CMV-seronegative.

Comment on this clone: This same CDR3 is encoded by further DNA sequences in the sample. The chain recombines TRBV9 with TRBJ2-7; D may be TRBD1 (6 bases). The V gene lost 2 bases and the J gene lost 1 base, with 10 bases spanning the gap. This CDR3 region has 14 residues. The germline V gene has CDR1 SGDLS and CDR2 YYNGEE. In nucleotides, the CDR3 is TGTGCCAGCAGCGTGACAGGTAATTCCTACGAGCAGTACTTC. Translating gives CASSVTGNSYEQYF.

This clone was counted a single time. The rearrangement links TRBV5-1 to TRBJ2-5, with 9 bases aligning to TRBD2. J lost 0 bases, V lost 4 bases, and 7 bases had no gene match. This CDR3 has 16 residues. From germline, CDR1 is SGHRS and CDR2 YFSETQ. CDR3 protein: CASSGTSFPDQETQYF. The CDR3 coding sequence is TGCGCCAGCAGCGGGACTAGCTTCCCAGACCAAGAGACCCAGTACTTC.

The rearrangement links TRBV27 to TRBJ1-4; D ambiguous. CDR1 is MNHEY and CDR2 is SMNVEV in the germline V gene (reference sequence). Trimming stripped 1 base from V and 8 bases from J, with 14 bases between. The CDR3 is 15 residues long. CDR3 residues: CASSLFPGSREKLFF. In nucleotides, the CDR3 is TGTGCCAGCAGTTTATTTCCGGGATCTCGCGAAAAACTGTTTTTT.

The genes are TRBV11-2 and TRBJ1-1, with 11 nucleotides matching TRBD1. CDR1 and CDR2 from the germline V gene are SGHAT and FQNNGV. CDR3 length equals 15 residues. Losses at the gene ends were 2 bases for V and 9 bases for J; bases not matched to a gene: 8. The CDR3 DNA follows: TGTGCCAGCAGCTTATTCCCCTCGGACAGGGGGCAAGCTTTCTTT. It encodes CASSLFPSDRGQAFF.

This sequence joins TRBV6-4 and TRBJ2-3, with 10 nucleotides matching TRBD2. Germline V CDR1 and CDR2: MRHNA, SNTAGT. The CDR3 consists of 19 residues. J was trimmed by 0 bases and V by 2 bases; bases with no gene match: 11. In DNA, the CDR3 is TGTGCCAGCAGTGACAAATTATTGACTAGCGGGCGTAGCACAGATACGCAGTATTTT. This sequence encodes CASSDKLLTSGRSTDTQYF.

The chain combines TRBV15 with TRBJ1-4; 9 nucleotides line up with TRBD1. Germline V gives CDR1 LNHNV, CDR2 YYDKDF (reference sequence). The CDR3 runs 16 residues. V shed 3 bases, J shed 11 bases, and the junction held 13 bases outside the gene matches. CDR3 DNA sequence: TGTGCCACCAGCAGGGACAGGGGCCTTTTATTCGAGAAACTGTTTTTT. Protein sequence: CATSRDRGLLFEKLFF. The full variable domain, in which reference TRBV15 and TRBJ1-4 provide the parts outside the CDR3, is DAMVIQNPRYQVTQFGKPVTLSCSQTLNHNVMYWYQQKSSQAPKLLFHYYDKDFNNEADTPDNFQSRRPNTSFCFLDIRSPGLGDTAMYLCATSRDRGLLFEKLFFGSGTQLSVL.

This clone was counted once. The chain couples TRBV4-2 to TRBJ2-7, with D possibly matching TRBD1 (7 bases). Trimming removed 4 bases at V and 3 bases at J, with 13 bases between. This CDR3 spans 14 amino acids. Germline V gene sequence: CDR1 LGHNA, CDR2 YNFKEQ. The CDR3 loop is CASSRGTEHYEQYF. CDR3 DNA sequence: TGTGCCAGCAGCCGCGGGACAGAACACTACGAGCAGTACTTC.

V is TRBV5-6 and J is TRBJ2-2, with D maybe TRBD1 (5 bases). Germline CDR1 reads SGHDT; CDR2 reads YYEEEE. This CDR3 spans 15 amino acids. V shed 6 bases and J shed 2 bases, with 14 bases lying between them. The CDR3 nucleotides are TGTGCCAGCATCATAATGGGGCTAAACACCGGGGAGCTGTTTTTT. Protein: CASIIMGLNTGELFF.

On this clone: The CDR3 ends on some other residue instead of the conserved phenylalanine or tryptophan, so this is likely a read error. This chain joins TRBV6-6 and TRBJ1-5, with 9 bases lining up with TRBD1. Germline CDR1 MNHNY, CDR2 SVGAGI (reference sequence). V was clipped by 6 bases and J by 2 bases; unmatched bases: 8. The CDR3 is made up of 16 amino acids. CDR3 sequence: CASRRQGVMGNQPQHV. CDR3 in DNA: TGTGCCAGCAGGAGACAGGGGGTGATGGGCAATCAGCCCCAGCATGTT.

This clone showed up just once. The chain links TRBV5-6 to TRBJ2-1; possible D gene TRBD1, 5 bases. This CDR3 region has 16 residues. The V end lost 4 bases, the J end lost 3 bases, and 17 bases lay between the germline ends. The germline gives CDR1 SGHDT, CDR2 YYEEEE. CDR3 in amino acids: CASSTHGRQFYNEQFF. The CDR3 region has the DNA TGTGCCAGCAGCACCCATGGACGACAGTTCTACAATGAGCAGTTCTTC.

This clone was seen more than once but under ten times. CDR3 protein: CASTRDRVEQFF. Written as DNA, the CDR3 is TGTGCCAGCACCCGGGACAGGGTTGAGCAGTTCTTC. The genes are TRBV18 and TRBJ2-1; the match to TRBD1 covers 9 bases. This CDR3 region has 12 residues. After removal of 8 bases from V and 9 bases from J, the junction contained 5 bases not matched to a gene. Germline CDR1 reads KGHSH; CDR2 reads LQKENI.

The gene calls are TRBV7-2 and TRBJ1-2; 7 bases are a match to TRBD1. The J segment lost 2 bases and the V segment lost 1 base, leaving 4 bases of the junction unmatched. Germline assignment: CDR1 SGHTA and CDR2 FQGNSA. The CDR3 runs 15 residues. This CDR3 reads CASSLESRGNYGYTF. The CDR3 nucleotides are TGTGCCAGCAGCTTAGAGTCCAGGGGGAACTATGGCTACACCTTC.

This chain uses TRBV21-1 with TRBJ2-7; the table assigns TRBD2, which was not confirmed against the DNA. TRBV21-1 is reported as a pseudogene. The CDR3 sequence is 16 residues long. The CDR3 bases are TGTGCCAGCAGCACTACTGGGACTAGCGGGGAATACGAGCAGTACTTC. Amino acids: CASSTTGTSGEYEQYF.